These 10 T cell receptor beta chains share one sample of origin, sequenced in a study of T cells in Graves' hyperthyroidism and ophthalmopathy. Amplified regions were TCR beta CDR3 sequences from RNA transcripts. The TCR CDR3 first-round RT-PCR relied on the HTBI primer set. TCRdb independently ran MiXCR on the multiplex PCR reads; one entry per CDR3 protein. There are roughly 30,000 distinct CDR3 sequences in the sample; under 55% occur only once, and about 9.4% lies in the top ten. The sequenced material came from blood. The receptors here all came from a woman aged 30 to 39 with Graves' hyperthyroidism.

This clonotype was seen repeatedly, ten times or more. V gene TRBV6-5 combines with J gene TRBJ1-5; D is possibly TRBD1 (6 bases). The CDR3 extends over 15 amino acids. The ends were cut back, 6 bases at V and 1 base at J, with 13 bases in the middle. Germline lookup yields CDR1 MNHEY and CDR2 SVGAGI. The CDR3 is CASRKQGGSNQPQHF. CDR3 nucleotide sequence: TGTGCCAGCAGAAAACAGGGAGGGAGCAATCAGCCCCAGCATTTT.

This clonotype has at least ten counts. The genes are TRBV6-1 and TRBJ1-4; possible D gene TRBD1, 6 bases. The CDR3 runs to 12 residues. Trimming pared 8 bases from V and 9 bases from J, leaving 13 bases between. The germline V gene encodes CDR1 MNHNS and CDR2 SASEGT. The CDR3 loop is CASRTVNQKLFF. DNA for the CDR3: TGTGCCAGCCGGACAGTGAACCAAAAACTGTTTTTT.

This clonotype occurred a few times. The V call is TRBV18, the J call TRBJ1-5, with no clear D. The CDR3 has 15 amino acids. The germline V and J ends were trimmed by 7 bases and 2 bases, with 15 bases remaining between them. Germline V gives CDR1 KGHSH, CDR2 LQKENI. Here the CDR3 reads CASFRDREGNQPQHF. The CDR3 DNA follows: TGTGCCAGCTTCCGGGATCGGGAAGGCAATCAGCCCCAGCATTTT.

This clonotype is medium-sized by share. V and J are TRBV7-8 and TRBJ1-5; D possibly corresponds to TRBD1 (5 bases). The CDR3 is 15 residues long. Germline lookup yields CDR1 SGHVS and CDR2 FQNEAQ. V lost 4 bases, J lost 6 bases, and 16 bases lay in between. The CDR3 loop is CASSSTGEWGQPQHF. CDR3 bases: TGTGCCAGCAGCTCTACGGGGGAGTGGGGTCAGCCCCAGCATTTT.

This clonotype was counted at least ten times. A clone one base away is much larger, so this may be a read error. CDR3 loop: CASSSRGSPLHF. The CDR3 DNA follows: TGTGCCAGCAGCTCGAGGGGCTCACCCCTCCACTTT. This chain connects TRBV7-9 to TRBJ1-6; D is perhaps TRBD1 (5 bases). CDR3 length: 12 amino acids. V dropped 4 bases and J dropped 10 bases, with 8 bases sitting between them. Germline assignment: CDR1 SEHNR and CDR2 FQNEAQ (reference sequence).

This clonotype rates as medium-sized. The gene calls are TRBV29-1 and TRBJ1-4, with D uncertain. With 3 bases removed from V and 6 bases from J, the gap between germline ends came to 5 bases. This CDR3 is 11 amino acids long. From germline, CDR1 is SQVTM and CDR2 ANQGSEA. In DNA form, the CDR3 reads TGCAGCGTTGAGGTGTATGAAAAACTGTTTTTT. Its translation is CSVEVYEKLFF.

This clonotype was detected a few times. The chain carries TRBV20-1 and TRBJ2-1, with TRBD2 matching 10 bases. Unmatched junction bases numbered 13, after V lost 4 bases and J lost 13 bases. CDR3 length: 14 residues. Germline CDR1 and CDR2: DFQATT and SNEGSKA (reference sequence). The CDR3, as DNA: TGCAGTGCTACCGGGACTAGCGTTTCTATGGGCCAGTTCTTC. Translating it yields CSATGTSVSMGQFF.

This clonotype came up a few times. This chain links TRBV24-1 with TRBJ2-7; D could derive from TRBD1 or TRBD2 (5 bases each). This CDR3 region has 11 residues. The V gene lost 9 bases and the J gene lost 5 bases, with 10 bases spanning the gap. Per the germline V gene, CDR1 is KGHDR and CDR2 is SFDVKD. CDR3 coding DNA: TGTGCCACCGCGAGGGGCGACGAGCAGTACTTC. Translating it yields CATARGDEQYF.

This clonotype was found once. This chain uses TRBV20-1 with TRBJ2-5, with 13 bases lining up with TRBD2. Trimming removed 0 bases from V and 1 base from J; junction bases left unmatched: 5. This CDR3 comprises 17 residues. Germline CDR1 and CDR2: DFQATT and SNEGSKA (reference sequence). CDR3 sequence (DNA): TGCAGTGCTAGAGATTGGACTAGCGGGAGTGGCCAAGAGACCCAGTACTTC. The encoded protein is CSARDWTSGSGQETQYF.

In its sample, this clonotype was seen many times. CDR3 DNA: TGTGCCAGCAGAAAGACAGGGAACAGCTACGAGCAGTACTTC. Its protein product is CASRKTGNSYEQYF. The genes are TRBV12-3 or TRBV12-4 and TRBJ2-7, with 7 positions matching TRBD1. The V and J ends lost 6 bases and 3 bases, in that order; junction bases with no gene match: 8. The CDR3 contains 14 residues.